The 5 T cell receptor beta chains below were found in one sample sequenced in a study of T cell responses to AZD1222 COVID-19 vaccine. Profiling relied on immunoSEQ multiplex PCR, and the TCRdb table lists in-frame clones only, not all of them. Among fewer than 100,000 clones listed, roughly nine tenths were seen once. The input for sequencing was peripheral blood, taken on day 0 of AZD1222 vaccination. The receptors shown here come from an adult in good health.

CDR3 loop: CASSPGQGNSPLHF. The DNA for the CDR3 is TGTGCCAGCAGCCCGGGACAGGGGAATTCACCCCTCCACTTT. V and J are TRBV9 and TRBJ1-6; 10 bases map to TRBD1. The CDR3 has 14 amino acids. Germline values: CDR1 SGDLS, CDR2 YYNGEE. After removal of 4 bases from V and 7 bases from J, the junction contained 2 bases not matched to a gene.

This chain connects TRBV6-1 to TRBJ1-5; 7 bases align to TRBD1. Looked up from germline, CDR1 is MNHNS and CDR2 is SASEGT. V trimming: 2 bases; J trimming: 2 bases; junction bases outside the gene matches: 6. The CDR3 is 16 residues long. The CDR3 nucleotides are TGTGCCAGCAGTGAAAGAACAGGGGCCCGCAATCAGCCCCAGCATTTT. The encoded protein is CASSERTGARNQPQHF.

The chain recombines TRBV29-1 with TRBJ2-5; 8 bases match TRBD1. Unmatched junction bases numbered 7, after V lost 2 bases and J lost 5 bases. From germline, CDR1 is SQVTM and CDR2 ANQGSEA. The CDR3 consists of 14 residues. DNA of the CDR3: TGCAGCGTTGAACGGACAGGGTCCTCCGAGACCCAGTACTTC. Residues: CSVERTGSSETQYF.

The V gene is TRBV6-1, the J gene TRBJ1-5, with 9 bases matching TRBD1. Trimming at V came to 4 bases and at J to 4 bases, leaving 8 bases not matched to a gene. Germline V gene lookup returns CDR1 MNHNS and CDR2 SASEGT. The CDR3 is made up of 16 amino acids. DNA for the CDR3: TGTGCCAGCAGTGGGGGACAGGGTGAATGGAATCAGCCCCAGCATTTT. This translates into CASSGGQGEWNQPQHF.

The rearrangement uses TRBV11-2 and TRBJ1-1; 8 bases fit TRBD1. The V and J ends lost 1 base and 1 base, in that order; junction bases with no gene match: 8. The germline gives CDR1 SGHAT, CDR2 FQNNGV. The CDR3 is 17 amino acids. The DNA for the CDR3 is TGTGCCAGCAGCTTAGGCAGGGGGCCGATCCGGAACACTGAAGCTTTCTTT. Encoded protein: CASSLGRGPIRNTEAFF. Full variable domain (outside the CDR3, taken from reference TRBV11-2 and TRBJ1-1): EAGVAQSPRYKIIEKRQSVAFWCNPISGHATLYWYQQILGQGPKLLIQFQNNGVVDDSQLPKDRFSAERLKGVDSTLKIQPAKLEDSAVYLCASSLGRGPIRNTEAFFGQGTRLTVV.